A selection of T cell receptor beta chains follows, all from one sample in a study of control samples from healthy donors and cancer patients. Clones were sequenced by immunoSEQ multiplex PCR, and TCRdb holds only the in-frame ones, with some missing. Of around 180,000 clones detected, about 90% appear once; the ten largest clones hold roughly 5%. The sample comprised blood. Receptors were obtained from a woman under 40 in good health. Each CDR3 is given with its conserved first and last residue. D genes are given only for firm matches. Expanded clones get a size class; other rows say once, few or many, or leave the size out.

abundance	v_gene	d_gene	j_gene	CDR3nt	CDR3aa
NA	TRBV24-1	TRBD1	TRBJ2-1	TGTGCCACCAGTGAACACCGGGACAGGGCCAATGAGCAGTTCTTC	CATSEHRDRANEQFF
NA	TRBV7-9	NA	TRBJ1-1	TGTGCCAGCAGCTCCGACGTGAACACTGAAGCTTTCTTT	CASSSDVNTEAFF
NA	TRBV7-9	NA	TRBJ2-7	TGTGCCAGCAGCCAGGAGGGCGGCGAGCAGTACTTC	CASSQEGGEQYF
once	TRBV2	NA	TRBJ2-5	TGTGCCAGCAGTCAATCAATCGGGACCCAAGAGACCCAGTACTTC	CASSQSIGTQETQYF
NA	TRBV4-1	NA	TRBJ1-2	TGCGCCAGCAGCCAAGAAGGGGGTGGGTCTTCTGGTGGCTACACCTTC	CASSQEGGGSSGGYTF
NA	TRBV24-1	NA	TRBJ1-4	TGTGCCACCAGTGATCCTCCAGGCGGGGGTAGGGATGAAAAACTGTTTTTT	CATSDPPGGGRDEKLFF
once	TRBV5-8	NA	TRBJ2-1	TGTGCCAGCAGCTTACAGGGATGGAGCAAGCAGTTCTTC	CASSLQGWSKQFF
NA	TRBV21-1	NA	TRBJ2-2	TGTGCCAGCAGCCGGACTAGCGGGAGGGCGGAAGGCGGGGAGCTGTTTTTT	CASSRTSGRAEGGELFF
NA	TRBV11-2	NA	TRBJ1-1	TGTGCCAGCAGCTTACTAATGAACACTGAAGCTTTCTTT	CASSLLMNTEAFF
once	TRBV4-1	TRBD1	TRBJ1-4	TGCGCCAGCAGCCCCGGGACAGGGGGCGAAAAACTGTTTTTT	CASSPGTGGEKLFF
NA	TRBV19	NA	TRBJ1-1	TGTGCCAGTACAAGGTGGGCTGAAGCTTTCTTT	CASTRWAEAFF
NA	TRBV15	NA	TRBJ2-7	TGTGCCACCAGCAGAGAACGGTTTAGAGACGAGCAGTACTTC	CATSRERFRDEQYF
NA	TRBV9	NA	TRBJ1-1	TGTGCCAGCAGCCCTCGGGGGTTCATGAACACTGAAGCTTTCTTT	CASSPRGFMNTEAFF
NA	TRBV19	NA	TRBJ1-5	TGTGCCAGTAGTATCCCCTCCCGGGGCAGCAATCAGCCCCAGCATTTT	CASSIPSRGSNQPQHF
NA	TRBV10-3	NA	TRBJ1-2	TGTGCCATCAGGGGGGAGACTGAGAACTATGGCTACACCTTC	CAIRGETENYGYTF
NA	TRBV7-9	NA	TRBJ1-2	TGTGCCAGCAGCCCCCAGGGGACCTATGGCTACACCTTC	CASSPQGTYGYTF
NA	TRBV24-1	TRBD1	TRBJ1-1	TGTGCCACCAGGGGACAGGAAAACACTGAAGCTTTCTTT	CATRGQENTEAFF
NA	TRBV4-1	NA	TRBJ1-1	TGCGCCAGCAGCCAAGGAGTCCGAGGAGCTTTCTTT	CASSQGVRGAFF
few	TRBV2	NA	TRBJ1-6	TGTGCCAGCAGTGAACTTGGGGTGCAATCACCCCTCCACTTT	CASSELGVQSPLHF
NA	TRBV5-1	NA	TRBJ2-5	TGCGCCAGCAGCTTGGCCAGGGCGGAGACCCAGTACTTC	CASSLARAETQYF
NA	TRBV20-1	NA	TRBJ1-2	TGCAGTGCTAGTTTTTCGGAGTATGGCTACACCTTC	CSASFSEYGYTF
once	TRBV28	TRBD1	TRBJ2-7	TGTGCCAGCAGCCCCCCAGGGGGCGCGAAGGATGAGCAGTACTTC	CASSPPGGAKDEQYF
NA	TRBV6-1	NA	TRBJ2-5	TGTGCCAGCAGTGAAGTCGGGGGGCGAGAGACCCAGTACTTC	CASSEVGGRETQYF
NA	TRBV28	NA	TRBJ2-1	TGTGCCAGCAGTTTCGGGGGGCCTGGGAGGACGAATGAGCAGTTCTTC	CASSFGGPGRTNEQFF
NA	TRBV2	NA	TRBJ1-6	TGTGCCAGCAGCCGGGACACCCAGGATTCACCCCTCCACTTT	CASSRDTQDSPLHF
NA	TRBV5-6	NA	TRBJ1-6	TGTGCCAGCAGCTCCCTCAGTTTGACATGGGACTCACCCCTCCACTTT	CASSSLSLTWDSPLHF
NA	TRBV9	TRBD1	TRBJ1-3	TGTGCCAGCAGCGCGGAGACAGGGACTGGAAACACCATATATTTT	CASSAETGTGNTIYF